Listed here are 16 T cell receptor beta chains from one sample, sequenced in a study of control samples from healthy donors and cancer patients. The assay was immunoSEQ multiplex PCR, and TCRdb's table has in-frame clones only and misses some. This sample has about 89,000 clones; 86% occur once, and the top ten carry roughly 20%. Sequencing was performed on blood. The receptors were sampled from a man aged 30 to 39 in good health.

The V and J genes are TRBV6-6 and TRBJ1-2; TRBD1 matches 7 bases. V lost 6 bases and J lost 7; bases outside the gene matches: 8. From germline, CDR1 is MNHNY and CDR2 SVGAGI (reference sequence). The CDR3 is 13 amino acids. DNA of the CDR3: TGTGCCAGCAGCCTCGACAGGGAGAGTGGCTACACCTTC. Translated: CASSLDRESGYTF.

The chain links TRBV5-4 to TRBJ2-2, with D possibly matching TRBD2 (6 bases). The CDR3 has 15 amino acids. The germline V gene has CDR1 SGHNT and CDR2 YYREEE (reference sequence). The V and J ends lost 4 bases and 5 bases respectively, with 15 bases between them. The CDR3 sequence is CASSGAGLSTGELFF. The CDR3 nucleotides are TGTGCCAGCAGCGGGGCGGGACTTTCAACCGGGGAGCTGTTTTTT.

This CDR3 reads CASSPRGGKRNYGYTF. The CDR3 DNA sequence: TGTGCCAGCAGCCCCAGGGGCGGGAAACGAAACTATGGCTACACCTTC. The rearrangement links TRBV3-1 (or the pseudogene TRBV3-2) to TRBJ1-2, with a tentative D call TRBD1 (6 bases). V lost 4 bases and J lost 2, with 17 bases in between. The V gene's germline CDR1 is LGHDT and CDR2 YNNKEL (reference sequence). The CDR3 runs to 16 residues.

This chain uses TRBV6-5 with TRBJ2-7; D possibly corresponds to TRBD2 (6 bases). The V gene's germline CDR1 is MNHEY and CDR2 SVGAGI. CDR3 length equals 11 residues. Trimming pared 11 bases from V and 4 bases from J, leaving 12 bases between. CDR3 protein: CAVRRDYEQYV. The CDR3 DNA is TGTGCCGTCCGGCGGGATTACGAGCAGTACGTC.

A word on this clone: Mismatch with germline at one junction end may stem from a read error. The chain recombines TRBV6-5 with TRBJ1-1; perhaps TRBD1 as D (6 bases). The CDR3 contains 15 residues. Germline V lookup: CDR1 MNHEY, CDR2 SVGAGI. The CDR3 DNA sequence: TGTGCCAGCAGTTACTCGAGGGGGGAAGGGCGGGGTGTAATCTTT. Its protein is CASSYSRGEGRGVIF.

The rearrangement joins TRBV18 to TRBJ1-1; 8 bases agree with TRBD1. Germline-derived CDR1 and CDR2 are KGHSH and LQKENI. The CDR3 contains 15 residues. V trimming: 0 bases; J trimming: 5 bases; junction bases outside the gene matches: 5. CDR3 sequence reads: CASSPPSQGATEAFF. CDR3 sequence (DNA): TGTGCCAGCTCACCACCTAGCCAGGGGGCAACTGAAGCTTTCTTT.

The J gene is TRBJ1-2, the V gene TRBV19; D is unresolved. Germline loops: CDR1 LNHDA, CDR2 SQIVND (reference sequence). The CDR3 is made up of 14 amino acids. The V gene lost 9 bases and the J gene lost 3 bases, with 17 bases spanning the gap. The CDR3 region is CASKTGGLDYGYTF. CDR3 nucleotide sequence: TGTGCCAGCAAGACCGGAGGCTTAGACTATGGCTACACCTTC.

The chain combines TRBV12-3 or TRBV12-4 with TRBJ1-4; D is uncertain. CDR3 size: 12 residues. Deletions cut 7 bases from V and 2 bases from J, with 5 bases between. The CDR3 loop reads CASTRTNEKLFF. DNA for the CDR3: TGTGCCAGCACCAGGACTAATGAAAAACTGTTTTTT.

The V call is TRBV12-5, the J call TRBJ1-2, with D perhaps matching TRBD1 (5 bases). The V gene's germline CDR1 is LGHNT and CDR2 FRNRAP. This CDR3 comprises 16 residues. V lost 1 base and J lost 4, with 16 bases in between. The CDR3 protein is CASGLDRTATIYGYTF. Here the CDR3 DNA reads TGTGCTAGTGGTTTGGACAGGACTGCGACGATCTATGGCTACACCTTC. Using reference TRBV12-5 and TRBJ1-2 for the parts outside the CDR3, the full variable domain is DARVTQTPRHKVTEMGQEVTMRCQPILGHNTVFWYRQTMMQGLELLAYFRNRAPLDDSGMPKDRFSAEMPDATLATLKIQPSEPRDSAVYFCASGLDRTATIYGYTFGSGTRLTVV.

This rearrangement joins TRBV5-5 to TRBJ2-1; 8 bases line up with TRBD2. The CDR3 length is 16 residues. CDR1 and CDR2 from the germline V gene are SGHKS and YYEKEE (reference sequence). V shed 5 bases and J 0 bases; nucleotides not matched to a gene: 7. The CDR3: CASSSRGGTSYNEQFF. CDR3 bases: TGTGCCAGCAGTTCTCGCGGGGGGACCTCCTACAATGAGCAGTTCTTC.

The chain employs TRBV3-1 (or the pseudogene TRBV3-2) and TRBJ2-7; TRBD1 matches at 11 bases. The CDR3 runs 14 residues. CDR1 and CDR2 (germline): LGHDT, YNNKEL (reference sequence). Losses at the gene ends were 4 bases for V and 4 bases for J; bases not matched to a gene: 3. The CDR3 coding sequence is TGTGCCAGCAGCCCCGGGACAGGGGGATACGAGCAGTACGTC. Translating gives CASSPGTGGYEQYV.

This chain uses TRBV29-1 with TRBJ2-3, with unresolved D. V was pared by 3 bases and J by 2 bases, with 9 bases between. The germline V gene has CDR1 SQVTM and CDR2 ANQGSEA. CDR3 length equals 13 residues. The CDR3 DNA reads TGCAGCGTTGAGGGCCGTTCCACAGATACGCAGTATTTT. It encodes CSVEGRSTDTQYF.

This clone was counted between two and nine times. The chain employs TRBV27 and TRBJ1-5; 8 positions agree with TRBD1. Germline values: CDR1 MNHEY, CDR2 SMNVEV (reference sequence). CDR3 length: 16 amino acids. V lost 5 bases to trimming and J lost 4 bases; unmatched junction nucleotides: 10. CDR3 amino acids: CASSHRGNGWNQPQHF. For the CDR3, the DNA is TGTGCCAGCAGTCACAGGGGGAATGGATGGAATCAGCCCCAGCATTTT.

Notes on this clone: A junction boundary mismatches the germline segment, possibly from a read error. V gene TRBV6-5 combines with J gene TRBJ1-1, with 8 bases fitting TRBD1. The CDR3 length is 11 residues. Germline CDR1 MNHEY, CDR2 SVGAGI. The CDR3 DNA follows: TGTGCCTGCAGGGGGCAAACTGAAGCTTTCTTT. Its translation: CACRGQTEAFF.

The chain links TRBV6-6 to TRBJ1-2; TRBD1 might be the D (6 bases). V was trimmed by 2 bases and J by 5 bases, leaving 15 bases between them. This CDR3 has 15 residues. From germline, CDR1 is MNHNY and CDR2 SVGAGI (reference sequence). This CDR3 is CASSYPRGQGYGYTF. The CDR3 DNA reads TGTGCCAGCAGTTACCCCAGGGGACAAGGTTATGGCTACACCTTC.

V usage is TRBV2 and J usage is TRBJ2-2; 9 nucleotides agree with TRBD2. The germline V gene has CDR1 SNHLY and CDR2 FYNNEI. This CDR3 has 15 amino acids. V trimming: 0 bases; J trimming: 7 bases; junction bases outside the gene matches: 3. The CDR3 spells CASSEASGGYGELFF. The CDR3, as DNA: TGTGCCAGCAGTGAAGCTAGCGGGGGATACGGGGAGCTGTTTTTT.